This T cell receptor beta chain stems from a study of cytomegalovirus exposure and HLA in healthy donors. Overall study results and limits: Researchers reported in a later analysis that common viral pathogens appeared linked to several top clusters.

The PCR made use of 60 Vbeta and 13 Jbeta primers. Clones were sequenced by immunoSEQ multiplex PCR, and TCRdb holds only the in-frame ones, with some missing. This table has about 90,000 clones, 70% to 85% appearing once. About this clone itself: Its antigen is currently unknown.

Germline loops: CDR1 SQVTM, CDR2 ANQGSEA. V lost 1 base, J lost 10 bases, and 9 bases stayed unmatched. The CDR3 is made up of 14 amino acids. The gene calls are TRBV29-1 and TRBJ1-2; the match to TRBD1 covers 10 bases. This receptor was identified in a man aged 18 to 30 in good health and CMV-seronegative. The sequencing input was PBMCs. The CDR3 sequence: CSVEGLGQGLDYTF. CDR3 in DNA: TGCAGCGTTGAAGGACTGGGACAGGGGCTTGACTACACCTTC.